This TCR beta chain was documented in a study of blood T cell repertoires in COVID-19. Study information: The samples span acute and convalescent COVID-19 from the United States, Italy and Spain. T cells, B-cell-depleted T cells, or PBMCs provided the cDNA or gDNA that served as material.

Original handling: Amplifying reference gene primers gave estimates of nucleated cell counts. Profiled with immunoSEQ multiplex PCR; TCRdb holds only in-frame clones, not every one. Clone size and V and J calls were adopted from that table, with D and trimming inferred from the DNA. Of roughly 190,000 clones listed, 84% are singletons. The germline CDR1 and CDR2 sequences are LNHDA and SQIVND (reference sequence). The CDR3 totals 16 residues. Trimming at V came to 0 bases and at J to 10 bases, leaving 9 bases not matched to a gene. This TCR was recovered from a human donor in a cohort sampled during active COVID-19. This sequence joins TRBV19 and TRBJ1-4; TRBD1 matches at 9 bases. Material for sequencing was peripheral blood. The CDR3 here is CASSIDPGQGIGKLFF. CDR3 nucleotides: TGTGCCAGTAGTATAGATCCGGGACAGGGTATTGGAAAACTGTTTTTT.